What follows are 31 T cell receptor beta chains derived from one specimen sequenced in a study of T cells in Graves' hyperthyroidism and ophthalmopathy. Using RNA transcripts as the source, TCR beta CDR3 regions were amplified. Researchers ran a first-round RT-PCR on the TCR CDR3 using the HTBI primer set. Using its own MiXCR run on the multiplex PCR reads, TCRdb lists one record per CDR3 protein. This table holds roughly 100,000 distinct CDR3 sequences, 35% to 45% found once. Sequenced sample: peripheral blood or thyroid tissue (not recorded which). Receptors originate from a woman aged 25 to 39 with Graves' hyperthyroidism.

For this clonotype: Possible read error: a much larger clone is one base away. The chain joins TRBV28 to TRBJ1-1, with unresolved D. Per the germline V gene, CDR1 is MDHEN and CDR2 is SYDVKM. This CDR3 is built from 15 residues. V lost 5 bases, J lost 1 base, and 14 bases lay in between. The CDR3 nucleotides read TGTGCCAGCAGTCCATCCCACCCTTGGAACACTGAAGCTTTCTTT. Translation gives CASSPSHPWNTEAFF.

Worth noting for this clonotype: At one end, the junction sequence differs from germline, possibly due to a read error. The rearrangement links TRBV7-2 to TRBJ2-2; 9 positions match TRBD2. Germline CDR1 is SGHTA and CDR2 is FQGNSA. The CDR3 is made up of 18 amino acids. The CDR3 here is CAGSLRQIWREGTEELFF. The CDR3 coding sequence is TGTGCCGGCAGCTTAAGGCAAATATGGCGGGAGGGCACCGAGGAGCTGTTTTTT.

This chain links TRBV7-2 with TRBJ2-5; 7 nucleotides agree with TRBD1. Germline values: CDR1 SGHTA, CDR2 FQGNSA. The CDR3 spans 16 residues. The V and J ends lost 4 bases and 5 bases, in that order; junction bases with no gene match: 13. The CDR3 reads CASSSRQGRPTETQYF. CDR3 nucleotide sequence: TGTGCCAGCAGCTCTAGACAGGGACGTCCCACGGAGACCCAGTACTTC.

This sequence joins TRBV10-2 and TRBJ2-7; 12 nucleotides align to TRBD1. From germline, CDR1 is WSHSY and CDR2 SAAADI. The CDR3 covers 14 residues. V shed 7 bases and J 5 bases; nucleotides not matched to a gene: 6. CDR3 DNA: TGCGCCAGCAAACCGGGACAGGGGGCGCACGAGCAGTACTTC. This encodes CASKPGQGAHEQYF.

The count of this clonotype is one. The chain is built from TRBV2 and TRBJ2-7, with TRBD1 matching 9 bases. Losses at the gene ends were 5 bases for V and 5 bases for J; bases not matched to a gene: 10. This CDR3 is 15 amino acids long. From germline, CDR1 is SNHLY and CDR2 FYNNEI. As DNA, the CDR3 is TGTGCCAGCAGTTTCTGGGGGACAGGGAGCCACGAGCAGTACTTC. This sequence encodes CASSFWGTGSHEQYF.

Comments on this clonotype: A much larger clone lies a single base off, so this may be a read error. V gene TRBV6-1 combines with J gene TRBJ1-1, with D unresolved. CDR1 is MNHNS and CDR2 is SASEGT in the germline V gene. The CDR3 contains 15 residues. V was pared by 4 bases and J by 4 bases, with 16 bases between. CDR3 nucleotides: TGTGCCAGCAGTGGAGGGCTGGGCATAATCACTGAAGCTTTCTTT. It encodes CASSGGLGIITEAFF.

The rearrangement uses TRBV10-3 and TRBJ2-7; tentatively, D is TRBD1 or TRBD2 (5 bases each). CDR1 is ENHRY, CDR2 SYGVKD, per germline. This CDR3 has 15 amino acids. The germline V and J ends were trimmed by 2 bases and 2 bases, with 13 bases remaining between them. The CDR3 DNA follows: TGTGCCATCAGTGAGGGGGGTGCGTTTACCTACGAGCAGTACTTC. This encodes CAISEGGAFTYEQYF.

This clonotype has a count of ten or more. An end of the junction differs from the germline gene, which may be a read error. This chain links TRBV7-7 with TRBJ2-7, with no clear D. The CDR3 extends over 13 amino acids. CDR1 and CDR2 from the germline V gene are SSHAT and FNYEAQ (reference sequence). CDR3 DNA sequence: TGTGCTAGCAGCGCGTCAGAAACCCACGAGCAGTACTTC. This translates into CASSASETHEQYF.

This clonotype was observed many times. The J gene is TRBJ1-2, the V gene TRBV7-8, with 7 nucleotides matching TRBD1. After removal of 3 bases from V and 6 bases from J, the junction contained 4 bases not matched to a gene. Germline values: CDR1 SGHVS, CDR2 FQNEAQ. The CDR3 spans 13 residues. CDR3 coding DNA: TGTGCCAGCAGCTTCGGGACAGCTAATGGCTACACCTTC. Translated, it gives CASSFGTANGYTF.

This clonotype came up many times. The CDR3 DNA follows: TGCGCCAGCAGCTACCTGGGGGTGCGACCGGAGACCCAGTACTTC. Translated, it gives CASSYLGVRPETQYF. The genes are TRBV5-1 and TRBJ2-5; D is tentatively TRBD1 or TRBD2 (5 bases each). Germline CDR1 is SGHRS and CDR2 is YFSETQ. CDR3 size: 15 residues. Trimming removed 3 bases from V and 5 bases from J, with 17 bases in between.

Within the sample, this clonotype is medium-sized. The chain carries TRBV7-9 and TRBJ1-1; 9 bases fit TRBD1. The CDR3 has 13 amino acids. The germline CDR1 and CDR2 sequences are SEHNR and FQNEAQ (reference sequence). With 7 bases clipped from V and 10 bases from J, the junction kept 10 bases outside the gene matches. CDR3 nucleotide sequence: TGTGCCAGCAACGTGGGACAGGGTTATGGAGCTTTCTTT. Translation gives CASNVGQGYGAFF.

This clonotype was detected ten times or more. V is TRBV5-1 and J is TRBJ2-5, with 14 nucleotides matching TRBD2. Trimming took 3 bases from V and 5 from J; bases not matched to a gene: 3. The length of the CDR3 is 15 residues. Per the germline V gene, CDR1 is SGHRS and CDR2 is YFSETQ. The CDR3 DNA follows: TGCGCCAGCAGCTCGGGACTAGCGGGAGTTGAGACCCAGTACTTC. Its protein is CASSSGLAGVETQYF. Filled out from reference TRBV5-1 and TRBJ2-5, the complete variable domain reads KAGVTQTPRYLIKTRGQQVTLSCSPISGHRSVSWYQQTPGQGLQFLFEYFSETQRNKGNFPGRFSGRQFSNSRSEMNVSTLELGDSALYLCASSSGLAGVETQYFGPGTRLLVL.

V and J are TRBV13 and TRBJ2-7, with 8 bases that match TRBD2. Germline trimming cut 6 bases from V and 6 bases from J; bases unmatched to any gene: 7. This CDR3 region has 13 residues. Germline CDR1 is PRHDT and CDR2 is FYEKMQ (reference sequence). The CDR3 loop is CASSWREDGEQYF. The CDR3 DNA reads TGTGCCAGCAGTTGGCGGGAGGACGGCGAGCAGTACTTC. The full variable domain, with the rest looked up from reference TRBV13 and TRBJ2-7, is AAGVIQSPRHLIKEKRETATLKCYPIPRHDTVYWYQQGPGQDPQFLISFYEKMQSDKGSIPDRFSAQQFSDYHSELNMSSLELGDSALYFCASSWREDGEQYFGPGTRLTVT.

This clonotype turned up a few times. This sequence joins TRBV10-3 and TRBJ1-2, with 8 positions matching TRBD1. The ends lost 9 bases at V and 6 bases at J; junction bases unmatched: 6. The CDR3 totals 12 residues. From germline, CDR1 is ENHRY and CDR2 SYGVKD. This CDR3 reads CAMMDRVNGYTF. The CDR3 DNA reads as TGTGCCATGATGGACAGGGTTAATGGCTACACCTTC.

The V gene is TRBV3-1, the J gene TRBJ2-3, with 10 bases lining up with TRBD1. CDR3 length: 14 amino acids. Germline lookup yields CDR1 LGHDT and CDR2 YNNKEL (reference sequence). The CDR3 DNA sequence: TGTGGAATAACGGGACAGGGGCCCCCAGATACGCAGTATTTT. Amino acid sequence: CGITGQGPPDTQYF.

This clonotype was counted between two and nine times. The rearrangement uses TRBV28 and TRBJ2-5, with D uncertain. V gave up 3 bases and J gave up 5 bases, with 16 bases separating them. Per germline, CDR1 MDHEN and CDR2 SYDVKM. The CDR3 has 15 amino acids. For the CDR3, the DNA is TGTGCCAGCAGTTTGTGGGTCCGAACTGGGGAGACCCAGTACTTC. Protein sequence: CASSLWVRTGETQYF.

This clonotype was found many times. The chain uses TRBV7-8 and TRBJ2-7; either TRBD1 or TRBD2 may fit D (5 bases each). The CDR3 has 17 residues. Germline values: CDR1 SGHVS, CDR2 FQNEAQ. Trimming removed 5 bases at V and 0 bases at J, with 20 bases between. CDR3 sequence: CASSPHSGTQSSYEQYF. CDR3 sequence (DNA): TGTGCCAGCAGCCCCCATTCTGGGACGCAAAGCTCCTACGAGCAGTACTTC.

Notes on this clonotype: This may be a read error, as it is one base from a much larger clone. The gene calls are TRBV24-1 and TRBJ2-7; D gene ambiguous. Germline V lookup: CDR1 KGHDR, CDR2 SFDVKD. V dropped 6 bases and J dropped 4 bases, with 18 bases sitting between them. CDR3 length: 15 amino acids. The CDR3 loop is CATSPAPSWVYEQYF. The CDR3 DNA follows: TGTGCCACCAGTCCGGCCCCTTCGTGGGTATACGAGCAGTACTTC.

This clonotype appeared many times. This chain uses TRBV7-9 with TRBJ2-7; TRBD2 aligns across 10 bases. The CDR3 is 15 residues long. The junction had 6 bases not matched to a gene; V was cut back by 1 base and J by 6 bases. Germline V gives CDR1 SEHNR, CDR2 FQNEAQ (reference sequence). The CDR3 is CASSLVASGSGEQYF. The CDR3 DNA is TGTGCCAGCAGCTTAGTAGCTAGCGGGAGCGGCGAGCAGTACTTC.

The table lists this clonotype with many counts. The genes are TRBV5-8 and TRBJ1-2, with 8 bases aligning to TRBD1. V lost 0 bases and J lost 10; bases outside the gene matches: 5. The germline V gene encodes CDR1 SGHTS and CDR2 YDEGEE. This CDR3 is 13 amino acids long. CDR3 amino acids: CASSLAGGYDYTF. CDR3 nucleotides: TGTGCCAGCAGCTTGGCAGGGGGCTACGACTACACCTTC. The full variable domain, in which reference TRBV5-8 and TRBJ1-2 provide the parts outside the CDR3, is EAGVTQSPTHLIKTRGQQATLRCSPISGHTSVYWYQQALGLGLQFLLWYDEGEERNRGNFPPRFSGRQFPNYSSELNVNALELEDSALYLCASSLAGGYDYTFGSGTRLTVV.

The CDR3 DNA reads TGTGCCACCAGTGGGACACCGAACACTGAAGCTTTCTTT. Protein sequence: CATSGTPNTEAFF. The chain carries TRBV24-1 and TRBJ1-1, with D possibly matching TRBD1 (5 bases). Per the germline V gene, CDR1 is KGHDR and CDR2 is SFDVKD. The CDR3 totals 13 residues. V was shortened by 5 bases and J by 1 base, with 7 bases between the two germline ends.

CDR3 bases: TGCAGTGCTGAGTCCGGGGCCTCCTACGAGCAGTACTTC. This encodes CSAESGASYEQYF. V usage is TRBV20-1 and J usage is TRBJ2-7; D could derive from TRBD1 or TRBD2 (5 bases each). The V end lost 5 bases, the J end lost 0 bases, and 11 bases lay between the germline ends. The CDR3 consists of 13 residues. The germline gives CDR1 DFQATT, CDR2 SNEGSKA (reference sequence).

This sequence joins TRBV12-3 or TRBV12-4 and TRBJ1-5, with TRBD1 identical over 7 bases. V lost 2 bases to trimming and J lost 0 bases; unmatched junction nucleotides: 16. The CDR3 has 20 amino acids. The CDR3, as DNA: TGTGCCAGCAGTTTATGGCTCTGGAGGGACAGACCCCATAGCAATCAGCCCCAGCATTTT. Translating it yields CASSLWLWRDRPHSNQPQHF.

The chain joins TRBV28 to TRBJ2-3; possibly TRBD2 for D (5 bases). This CDR3 region has 11 residues. The germline V gene encodes CDR1 MDHEN and CDR2 SYDVKM. V dropped 4 bases and J dropped 7 bases, with 6 bases sitting between them. This CDR3 reads CASSWTYTQYF. In DNA, the CDR3 is TGTGCCAGCAGTTGGACTTATACGCAGTATTTT.

The sample holds many counts of this clonotype. V and J are TRBV29-1 and TRBJ2-7; a weak D match, TRBD1 (6 bases). V lost 3 bases to trimming and J lost 5 bases, with 20 bases between them. The CDR3 spans 15 residues. CDR1 and CDR2 (germline): SQVTM, ANQGSEA. CDR3 sequence: CSVDQASRGQNEQYF. The CDR3 DNA follows: TGCAGCGTTGATCAGGCCAGCAGAGGACAGAACGAGCAGTACTTC.

This clonotype was counted between two and nine times. One end of the junction fails to match germline, which may point to a read error. This chain joins TRBV11-2 and TRBJ2-2, with D maybe TRBD2 (6 bases). CDR1 is SGHAT, CDR2 FQNNGV, per germline. This CDR3 region has 17 residues. CDR3 bases: TGCGCCAGCAGCCAAAGAAACCCCGGCGGGGTTGCCGGGGAGCTGTTTTTT. Translation gives CASSQRNPGGVAGELFF.

The chain recombines TRBV7-3 with TRBJ2-6; unclear D gene. Trimming pared 8 bases from V and 4 bases from J, leaving 0 bases between. The CDR3 runs to 10 residues. Looked up from germline, CDR1 is SGHTA and CDR2 is FQGTGA. CDR3 protein: CASGANVLTF. CDR3 DNA sequence: TGTGCCAGCGGGGCCAACGTCCTGACTTTC.

The chain couples TRBV5-4 to TRBJ2-5, with D unclear. The CDR3 spans 14 residues. V was cut by 2 bases and J by 5 bases, with 13 bases left in between. The germline V gene has CDR1 SGHNT and CDR2 YYREEE (reference sequence). The CDR3 region has the DNA TGTGCCAGCAGCTTACCCCAGATAAGCGAGACCCAGTACTTC. Amino acids: CASSLPQISETQYF.

There are many counts of this clonotype. The rearrangement joins TRBV24-1 to TRBJ1-1; no clear D gene. This CDR3 spans 14 amino acids. The germline gives CDR1 KGHDR, CDR2 SFDVKD. Trimming stripped 4 bases from V and 1 base from J, with 9 bases between. The CDR3 sequence: CATSDPSKNTEAFF. Here the CDR3 DNA reads TGTGCCACCAGTGACCCTTCTAAGAACACTGAAGCTTTCTTT.

This chain uses TRBV28 with TRBJ2-5; D assignment may be TRBD1 or TRBD2 (5 bases each). Germline V gene data show CDR1 as MDHEN and CDR2 as SYDVKM. Trimming took off 6 bases at V and 7 bases at J, with 21 bases between the two ends. The CDR3 runs to 15 residues. The CDR3 sequence: CASRQSGASVVTQYF. The CDR3 DNA reads as TGTGCCAGCAGACAATCCGGGGCGTCAGTAGTGACCCAGTACTTC.

The gene calls are TRBV29-1 and TRBJ1-2; TRBD1 is a possible D gene (5 bases). Trimming stripped 2 bases from V and 8 bases from J, with 21 bases between. CDR3 length: 15 residues. The germline CDR1 and CDR2 sequences are SQVTM and ANQGSEA. CDR3 amino acids: CSVEIMVQGLGGYTF. The CDR3 region has the DNA TGCAGCGTTGAAATAATGGTCCAGGGCTTAGGAGGCTACACCTTC.